This TCR beta chain was profiled in a study of blood T cell repertoires in COVID-19. Study-wide background: From T cells, B-cell-depleted T cells, or PBMCs came the material, which was cDNA or gDNA.

In the study's own analysis: Reference gene primer amplification gave estimated nucleated cell counts. Measured with immunoSEQ multiplex PCR; TCRdb has only the in-frame clones, and not every one. V and J calls plus clone size are reproduced from that table; the DNA served to infer D and trimming. Of approximately 150,000 clones listed, around nine tenths were seen once; the top ten hold roughly 2.5%. Seattle patient enrollment occurred during active infection, with longitudinal follow-up thereafter. The sample was peripheral blood. This TCR was recovered from a woman over 75 with COVID-19, enrolled during active disease.

The CDR3 nucleotides read TGTGCCAGCAGCTTATTCACTAGCGGGAGAGTAGGGGAGACCCAGTACTTC. It yields the protein CASSLFTSGRVGETQYF. The chain is built from TRBV13 and TRBJ2-5, with 11 bases fitting TRBD2. The germline gives CDR1 PRHDT, CDR2 FYEKMQ (reference sequence). CDR3 length: 17 residues. V dropped 2 bases and J dropped 5; count of bases not matched to a gene: 10.